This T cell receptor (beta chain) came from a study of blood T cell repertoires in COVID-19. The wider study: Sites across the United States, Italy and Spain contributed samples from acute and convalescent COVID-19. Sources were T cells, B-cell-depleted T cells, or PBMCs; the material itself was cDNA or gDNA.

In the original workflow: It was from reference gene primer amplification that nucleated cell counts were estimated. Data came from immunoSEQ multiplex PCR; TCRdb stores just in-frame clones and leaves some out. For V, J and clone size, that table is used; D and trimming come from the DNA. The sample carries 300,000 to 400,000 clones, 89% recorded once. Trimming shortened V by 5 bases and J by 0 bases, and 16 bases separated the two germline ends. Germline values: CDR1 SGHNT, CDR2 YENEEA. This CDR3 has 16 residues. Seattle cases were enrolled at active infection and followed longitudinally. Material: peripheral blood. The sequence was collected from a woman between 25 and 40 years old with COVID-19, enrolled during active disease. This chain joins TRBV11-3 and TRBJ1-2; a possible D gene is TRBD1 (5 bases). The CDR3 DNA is TGTGCCAGCAGCCCACGTCAGGCGGGGCCTAACTATGGCTACACCTTC. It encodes CASSPRQAGPNYGYTF. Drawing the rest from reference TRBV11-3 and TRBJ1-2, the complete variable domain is EAGVVQSPRYKIIEKKQPVAFWCNPISGHNTLYWYLQNLGQGPELLIRYENEEAVDDSQLPKDRFSAERLKGVDSTLKIQPAELGDSAVYLCASSPRQAGPNYGYTFGSGTRLTVV.